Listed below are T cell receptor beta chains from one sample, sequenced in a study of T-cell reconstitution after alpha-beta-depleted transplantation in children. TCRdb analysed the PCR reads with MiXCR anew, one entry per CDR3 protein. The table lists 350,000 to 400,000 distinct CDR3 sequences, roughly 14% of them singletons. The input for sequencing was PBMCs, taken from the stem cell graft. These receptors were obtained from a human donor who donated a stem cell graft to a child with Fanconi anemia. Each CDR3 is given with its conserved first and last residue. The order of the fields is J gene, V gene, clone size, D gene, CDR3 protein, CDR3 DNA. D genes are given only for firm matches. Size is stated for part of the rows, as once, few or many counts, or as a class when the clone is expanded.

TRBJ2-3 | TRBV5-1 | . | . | CASSLASGFTDTQYF | TGCGCCAGCAGCTTGGCCAGCGGTTTCACAGATACGCAGTATTTT
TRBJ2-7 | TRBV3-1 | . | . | CASSQDIGTAYEQYF | TGTGCCAGCAGCCAAGATATCGGGACGGCCTACGAGCAGTACTTC
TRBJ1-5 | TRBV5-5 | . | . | CASSVSGTENQPQHF | TGTGCCAGCAGCGTAAGCGGGACCGAAAATCAGCCCCAGCATTTT
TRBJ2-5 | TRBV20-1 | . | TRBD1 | CSAPLTGGFSETQYF | TGCAGTGCTCCCCTTACAGGGGGCTTTTCGGAGACCCAGTACTTC
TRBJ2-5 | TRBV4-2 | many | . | CASSQDKNRRGETQYF | TGTGCCAGCAGCCAAGATAAAAACCGGAGAGGAGAGACCCAGTACTTC
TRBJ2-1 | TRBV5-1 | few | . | CASSPGLDNEQFF | TGCGCCAGCAGCCCGGGCTTGGACAATGAGCAGTTCTTC
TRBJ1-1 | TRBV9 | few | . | CASRYLQGGEAFF | TGTGCCAGCAGATACCTACAGGGAGGTGAAGCTTTCTTT
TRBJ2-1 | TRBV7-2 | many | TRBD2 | CASSLFARTSPNNEQFF | TGTGCCAGCAGCTTATTCGCCCGGACTAGTCCGAACAATGAGCAGTTCTTC
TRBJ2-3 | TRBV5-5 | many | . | CASSFISGQGDTQYF | TGTGCCAGCAGCTTTATTTCAGGCCAGGGGGATACGCAGTATTTT
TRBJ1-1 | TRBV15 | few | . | CATSRVTGLGTEAFF | TGTGCCACCAGCAGAGTAACCGGGCTAGGAACTGAAGCTTTCTTT
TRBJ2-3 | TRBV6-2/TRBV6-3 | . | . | CATLETAGRTQYF | TGTGCCACTTTAGAAACTGCCGGACGTACGCAGTATTTT
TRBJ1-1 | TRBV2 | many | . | CASNLNTEAFF | TGTGCCAGCAACCTGAACACTGAAGCTTTCTTT
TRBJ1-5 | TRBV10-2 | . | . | CASSALGRQEPQHF | TGCGCCAGCAGTGCTTTAGGGCGGCAAGAGCCCCAGCATTTT
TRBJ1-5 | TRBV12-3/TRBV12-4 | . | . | CASSLGGRGNQPQHF | TGTGCCAGCAGTCTGGGGGGAAGAGGGAATCAGCCCCAGCATTTT
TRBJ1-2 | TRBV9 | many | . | CASSVDGGYGYTF | TGTGCCAGCAGCGTAGATGGGGGGTATGGCTACACCTTC
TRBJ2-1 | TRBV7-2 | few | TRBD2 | CASSLTSGGPMRFF | TGTGCCAGCAGCTTAACTAGCGGGGGCCCGATGAGGTTCTTC
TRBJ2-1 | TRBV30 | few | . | CAWSAADEQFF | TGTGCCTGGAGTGCGGCGGATGAGCAGTTCTTC
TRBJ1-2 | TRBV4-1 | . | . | CASSQERSLGGYTF | TGCGCCAGCAGCCAAGAACGGTCCTTAGGGGGCTACACCTTC
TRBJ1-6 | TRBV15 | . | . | CATSSRDSPLHF | TGTGCCACCAGCAGCAGGGATTCACCCCTCCACTTT
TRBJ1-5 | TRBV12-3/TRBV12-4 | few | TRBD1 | CASSPGTGLNQPQHF | TGTGCCAGCAGCCCCGGGACAGGGCTCAATCAGCCCCAGCATTTT
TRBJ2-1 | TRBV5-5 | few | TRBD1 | CASSPEAGGRPMEQFF | TGTGCCAGCAGCCCTGAGGCAGGGGGCAGGCCCATGGAGCAGTTCTTC
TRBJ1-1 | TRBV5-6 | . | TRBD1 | CASSPRDRDRTEAFF | TGTGCCAGCAGCCCCCGGGACAGGGATAGGACTGAAGCTTTCTTT
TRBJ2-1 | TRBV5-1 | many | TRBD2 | CASSFLAGENNEQFF | TGCGCCAGCAGCTTCCTAGCGGGGGAAAACAATGAGCAGTTCTTC
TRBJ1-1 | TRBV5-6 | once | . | CASSLAFVRDTEAFF | TGTGCCAGCAGCTTGGCCTTTGTCAGGGACACTGAAGCTTTCTTT
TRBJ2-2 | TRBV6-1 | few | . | CASSEVLAAGELFF | TGTGCCAGCAGTGAGGTGCTAGCCGCCGGGGAGCTGTTTTTT
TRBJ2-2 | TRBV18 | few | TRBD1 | CASSPTGVSNTGELFF | TGTGCCAGCTCACCTACAGGGGTCTCGAACACCGGGGAGCTGTTTTTT
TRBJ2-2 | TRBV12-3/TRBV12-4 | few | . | CASSELDTGELFF | TGTGCCAGCAGTGAATTGGACACCGGGGAGCTGTTTTTT
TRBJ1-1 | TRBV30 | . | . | CAWSVGGDTEAFF | TGTGCCTGGAGTGTCGGCGGGGACACTGAAGCTTTCTTT
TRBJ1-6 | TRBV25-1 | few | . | CASSEGALGSPLHF | TGTGCCAGCAGTGAAGGGGCCCTGGGTTCACCCCTCCACTTT
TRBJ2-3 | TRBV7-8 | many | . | CASSSYGDTQYF | TGTGCCAGCAGCTCGTATGGAGATACGCAGTATTTT
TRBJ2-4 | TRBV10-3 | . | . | CAISDSRGLGSNIQYF | TGTGCCATCAGTGATTCCCGGGGATTGGGTTCGAACATTCAGTACTTC
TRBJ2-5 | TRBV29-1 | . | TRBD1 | CSVDGTGEETQYF | TGCAGCGTTGATGGGACAGGGGAAGAGACCCAGTACTTC
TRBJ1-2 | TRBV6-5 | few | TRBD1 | CASSSLGLVDRVYGYTF | TGTGCCAGCAGTTCCCTGGGGCTAGTTGACAGGGTCTATGGCTACACCTTC
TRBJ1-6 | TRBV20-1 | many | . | CSARGNRDSPLHF | TGCAGTGCTAGAGGGAACAGGGATTCACCCCTCCACTTT
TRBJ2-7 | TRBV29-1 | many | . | CSVEDGRKNEQYF | TGCAGCGTTGAAGACGGCCGAAAGAACGAGCAGTACTTC
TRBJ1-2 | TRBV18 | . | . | CASSPPSVWGNYGYTF | TGTGCCAGCTCACCACCCTCGGTATGGGGTAACTATGGCTACACCTTC